The next 18 T cell receptor beta chains were all read from a single sample in a study of regulatory T cells in long-lasting Graves disease. Indicated time point: newly diagnosed GD, antithyroid drugs for less than 3 months. Following extraction of RNA from PBMCs, that RNA was used to make the TCR library. Building the TCR beta libraries relied on iRepertoire HTBI primers, and CDR3 regions underwent Arm-PCR. Each CDR3 protein is one row after TCRdb ran MiXCR on the multiplex PCR reads. This sample has 200,000 to 250,000 distinct CDR3 sequences; about 19% occur once, and the top ten carry 12%. The same sample was also used in a study of T cells in Graves' hyperthyroidism and ophthalmopathy.

The sample in question was peripheral blood mononuclear cells (PBMCs), obtained at new diagnosis, from a patient treated with antithyroid drugs. The receptor source for this set is a woman in her 30s with Graves disease.

In this sample, this clonotype turned up a few times. The J gene is TRBJ2-7, the V gene TRBV20-1; TRBD1 aligns across 10 bases. Trimming at V came to 1 base and at J to 5 bases, leaving 14 bases not matched to a gene. This CDR3 region has 17 residues. Germline V gene sequence: CDR1 DFQATT, CDR2 SNEGSKA (reference sequence). The CDR3 region is CSARARGYGTGVHEQYF. CDR3 nucleotide sequence: TGCAGTGCTAGAGCCCGAGGGTACGGGACAGGGGTCCACGAGCAGTACTTC.

There are many counts of this clonotype. The chain couples TRBV3-1 to TRBJ1-2; D possibly corresponds to TRBD1 (6 bases). This CDR3 has 14 residues. The V gene lost 0 bases and the J gene lost 8 bases, with 13 bases spanning the gap. The germline V gene encodes CDR1 LGHDT and CDR2 YNNKEL (reference sequence). The CDR3 region has the DNA TGTGCCAGCAGCCAAGATCGCGGGGGGCAAGGCTACACCTTC. Its protein product is CASSQDRGGQGYTF.

In its sample, this clonotype was seen many times. This chain uses TRBV28 with TRBJ1-5; 8 bases agree with TRBD1. CDR1 is MDHEN, CDR2 SYDVKM, per germline. CDR3 size: 16 residues. V trimming: 5 bases; J trimming: 2 bases; junction bases outside the gene matches: 8. The CDR3 loop reads CASSLDRGVGNQPQHF. In DNA form, the CDR3 reads TGTGCCAGCAGTCTAGACAGGGGCGTTGGCAATCAGCCCCAGCATTTT.

The chain combines TRBV11-3 with TRBJ1-1, with a weak D call TRBD1 (6 bases). The V and J ends lost 5 bases and 12 bases respectively, with 16 bases between them. The germline V gene encodes CDR1 SGHNT and CDR2 YENEEA. The CDR3 consists of 12 residues. The DNA for the CDR3 is TGTGCCAGCAGCCTGGATGATGGGGGCACTTTCTTT. Protein product: CASSLDDGGTFF.

This clonotype was observed many times. This chain links TRBV28 with TRBJ2-1; TRBD2 agrees at 10 bases. The end of the DNA is better explained by TRBJ2-5, so the J call may be wrong. The CDR3 loop spans 15 amino acids. Germline CDR1 reads MDHEN; CDR2 reads SYDVKM. CDR3 sequence reads: CASSPRGSGRSAQYF. DNA of the CDR3: TGTGCCAGCAGTCCGCGGGGTAGCGGGAGGTCGGCCCAGTACTTC.

This clonotype appeared many times. The chain is built from TRBV30 and TRBJ2-7; TRBD1 might be the D (7 bases). V gave up 8 bases and J gave up 3 bases, with 17 bases separating them. CDR1 is GTSNPN and CDR2 is SVGIG in the germline V gene (reference sequence). The CDR3 spans 13 residues. The CDR3 loop reads CAGTRGALYEQYF. For the CDR3, the DNA is TGTGCCGGAACCAGGGGGGCACTCTACGAGCAGTACTTC.

Comment on this clonotype: It may be a read error: a sequence one base away is much more abundant. This chain links TRBV20-1 with TRBJ2-5; 11 positions agree with TRBD2. The germline V gene has CDR1 DFQATT and CDR2 SNEGSKA (reference sequence). This CDR3 region has 14 residues. The CDR3 DNA reads TGCAGCACACCTGTTAGCGGGGGGGCTGAGACCCTGTACTTC. Amino acids: CSTPVSGGAETLYF.

Remarks on this clonotype: Since a far larger clone is one base different, this is likely a read error. The chain recombines TRBV11-1 with TRBJ2-1, with D perhaps TRBD2 (5 bases). The germline CDR1 and CDR2 sequences are SGHAT and FQDESV (reference sequence). V lost 3 bases and J 10 bases, leaving 19 bases between the germline ends. The CDR3 covers 15 residues. CDR3 loop: CASSFGLLASYEQFF. CDR3 in DNA: TGTGCCAGCAGCTTCGGACTGTTAGCGTCCTACGAGCAGTTCTTC.

The sample holds many counts of this clonotype. The chain employs TRBV20-1 and TRBJ2-2; 7 bases map to TRBD1. The CDR3 consists of 18 residues. The germline V gene encodes CDR1 DFQATT and CDR2 SNEGSKA (reference sequence). After removal of 4 bases from V and 0 bases from J, the junction contained 14 bases not matched to a gene. CDR3: CSANPALGTAANTGELFF. CDR3 nucleotides: TGCAGTGCTAACCCGGCATTGGGGACAGCGGCGAACACCGGGGAGCTGTTTTTT.

This clonotype was seen at least ten times. V is TRBV28 and J is TRBJ1-1, with 7 bases that match TRBD1. This CDR3 has 15 residues. V lost 4 bases and J lost 5; bases outside the gene matches: 10. Germline lookup yields CDR1 MDHEN and CDR2 SYDVKM. The CDR3 spells CASSSPEGAGTEAFF. CDR3 sequence (DNA): TGTGCCAGCAGTTCTCCCGAGGGGGCGGGTACTGAAGCTTTCTTT.

The table lists this clonotype with many counts. V usage is TRBV6-1 and J usage is TRBJ1-2; D gene unclear. Trimming removed 6 bases at V and 2 bases at J, with 10 bases between. The CDR3 consists of 13 residues. Per germline, CDR1 MNHNS and CDR2 SASEGT. The DNA of the CDR3 is TGTGCCAGCAGAACCTACGGGAACTATGGCTACACCTTC. Encoded protein: CASRTYGNYGYTF.

The table lists this clonotype with a few counts. The genes are TRBV20-1 and TRBJ1-2; 8 bases align to TRBD1. The V gene end was trimmed by 6 bases and the J gene end by 6 bases; junction bases not matched to a gene: 15. Germline V CDR1 and CDR2: DFQATT, SNEGSKA (reference sequence). The CDR3 length is 15 residues. The CDR3 spells CSAEGDHRGLDGYTF. In DNA form, the CDR3 reads TGCAGTGCGGAGGGGGACCACAGGGGGTTGGATGGCTACACCTTC.

The chain combines TRBV28 with TRBJ2-1; the match to TRBD1 covers 8 bases. The length of the CDR3 is 17 residues. J gave up 3 bases and V 2 bases, and 9 bases lay outside the gene matches. Germline-derived CDR1 and CDR2 are MDHEN and SYDVKM. The CDR3, as DNA: TGTGCCAGCAGTTTACTCCAACAGACAGGGGACTACAATGAGCAGTTCTTC. This gives the protein CASSLLQQTGDYNEQFF.

This chain joins TRBV19 and TRBJ1-2; TRBD1 matches 10 bases. The V gene end was trimmed by 4 bases and the J gene end by 6 bases; junction bases not matched to a gene: 2. The CDR3 spans 13 residues. CDR1 is LNHDA, CDR2 SQIVND, per germline (reference sequence). CDR3 nucleotide sequence: TGTGCCAGTAGTACGGGGACAGGGGATGGCTACACCTTC. This gives the protein CASSTGTGDGYTF.

The table lists this clonotype with many counts. The V gene is TRBV30, the J gene TRBJ2-5; 7 positions match TRBD2. V trimming: 2 bases; J trimming: 6 bases; junction bases outside the gene matches: 12. There are 15 residues in the CDR3. The germline V gene has CDR1 GTSNPN and CDR2 SVGIG (reference sequence). CDR3 loop: CAWSTGGAGRQTQYF. In nucleotides, the CDR3 is TGTGCCTGGAGTACGGGCGGAGCGGGGCGGCAGACCCAGTACTTC.

This clonotype showed up many times. This sequence joins TRBV6-2 or TRBV6-3 and TRBJ1-1; D is ambiguous. The V and J ends lost 10 bases and 3 bases respectively, with 15 bases between them. This CDR3 is built from 13 residues. CDR1 MNHEY and CDR2 SVGEGT come from the germline V gene. The CDR3 loop reads CATRAVDDTEAFF. The DNA for the CDR3 is TGTGCCACCCGAGCAGTGGACGACACTGAAGCTTTCTTT.

This clonotype was counted ten times or more. The chain is built from TRBV6-2 or TRBV6-3 and TRBJ2-7, with unresolved D. V dropped 2 bases and J dropped 9 bases, with 11 bases sitting between them. The CDR3 extends over 12 amino acids. Germline V gene data show CDR1 as MNHEY and CDR2 as SVGEGT. In DNA form, the CDR3 reads TGTGCCAGCAGTTACGGGTTGGATGGGCAGTACTTC. Translation gives CASSYGLDGQYF.

This chain links TRBV7-9 with TRBJ2-5, with a weak D call TRBD2 (5 bases). The CDR3 has 15 amino acids. V was pared by 2 bases and J by 2 bases, with 12 bases between. Germline CDR1 and CDR2: SEHNR and FQNEAQ (reference sequence). As DNA, the CDR3 is TGTGCCAGCAGCTTATTGGCGACTACGCAAGAGACCCAGTACTTC. Its protein is CASSLLATTQETQYF. Variable domain in full (rest from reference TRBV7-9 and TRBJ2-5): DTGVSQNPRHKITKRGQNVTFRCDPISEHNRLYWYRQTLGQGPEFLTYFQNEAQLEKSRLLSDRFSAERPKGSFSTLEIQRTEQGDSAMYLCASSLLATTQETQYFGPGTRLLVL.